This T cell receptor beta chain was sequenced for a study of T cell changes during pregnancy in multiple sclerosis (dated by TCRdb to between 2018 and 2021). Broadly, across the study: Changes in the T cell repertoire over the course of pregnancy were examined in this study in women with multiple sclerosis.

A note on this clone: It lacks a known antigen. Base-call qualities are not available, and no considerably larger clone is one nucleotide away.

Receptors were amplified or captured by the immunoSEQ multiplex PCR assay. Entries here come from immuneACCESS through TCRdb and include only in-frame sequences with V and J called. Some clones fail to appear in such tables; in the studies checked, an unresolved V gene covers under half of the shortfall, and the cause of the remainder is unknown. The sample table records tens of thousands of clones; 88% of these occur just once. Approximately 0.5% of the sample belongs to the ten largest clones. The TCR comes from a female donor with multiple sclerosis, enrolled in a pregnancy study. The sequences come from CD4+ T cells from peripheral blood mononuclear cells, collected in the first trimester of pregnancy.

The CDR3 corresponds to CASSLASYGEGETQYF. The sequenced DNA is TGTGCCAGCAGCTTAGCGAGTTACGGGGAGGGGGAGACCCAGTACTTC. The chain couples TRBV7-6 to TRBJ2-5; 7 bases in the junction line up with TRBD2. CDR1 and CDR2 were assigned from the germline V gene as SGHVS and FNYEAQ. V trim: 0 bases; J trim: 5 bases; unmatched bases: 9. The CDR3 spans 16 residues, from the cysteine through the phenylalanine. The entry retains the CDR3 DNA only, 48 bases that are in frame from base 1.